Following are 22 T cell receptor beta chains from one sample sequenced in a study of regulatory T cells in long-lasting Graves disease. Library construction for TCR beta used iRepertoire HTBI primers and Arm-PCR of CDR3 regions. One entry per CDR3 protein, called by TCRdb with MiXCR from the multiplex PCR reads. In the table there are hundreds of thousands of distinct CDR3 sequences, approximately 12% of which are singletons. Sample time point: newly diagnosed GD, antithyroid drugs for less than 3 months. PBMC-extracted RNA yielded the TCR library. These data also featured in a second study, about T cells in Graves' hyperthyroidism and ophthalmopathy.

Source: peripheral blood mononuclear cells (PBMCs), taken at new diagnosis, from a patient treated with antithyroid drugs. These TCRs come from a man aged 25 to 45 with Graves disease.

Here the CDR3 DNA reads TGTGCCAGTAGCGAGGGACGTCTTCCCAATCAGCCCCAGCATTTT. Amino acids: CASSEGRLPNQPQHF. The rearrangement joins TRBV19 to TRBJ1-5, with D perhaps TRBD1 (5 bases). Trimming removed 6 bases from V and 3 bases from J, with 15 bases in between. CDR3 length equals 15 residues. The germline gives CDR1 LNHDA, CDR2 SQIVND (reference sequence).

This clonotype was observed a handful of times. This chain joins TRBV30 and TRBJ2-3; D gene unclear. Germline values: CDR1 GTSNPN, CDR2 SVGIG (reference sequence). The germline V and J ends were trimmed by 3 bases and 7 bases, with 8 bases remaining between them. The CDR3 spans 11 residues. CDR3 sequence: CAWSVAHTQYF. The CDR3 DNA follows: TGTGCCTGGAGCGTGGCGCATACGCAGTATTTT.

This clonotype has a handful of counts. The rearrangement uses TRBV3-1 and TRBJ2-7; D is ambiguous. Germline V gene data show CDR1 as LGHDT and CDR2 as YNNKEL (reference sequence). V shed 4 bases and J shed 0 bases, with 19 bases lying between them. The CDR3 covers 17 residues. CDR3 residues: CASSPYSTGRSSYEQYF. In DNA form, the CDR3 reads TGTGCCAGCAGCCCTTACTCAACCGGGCGGAGCTCCTACGAGCAGTACTTC.

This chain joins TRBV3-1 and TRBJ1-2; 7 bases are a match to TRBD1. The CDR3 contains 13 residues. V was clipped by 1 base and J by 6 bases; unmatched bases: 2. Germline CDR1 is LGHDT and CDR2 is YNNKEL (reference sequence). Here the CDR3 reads CASSQVTGDGYTF. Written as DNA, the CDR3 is TGTGCCAGCAGCCAAGTCACAGGGGATGGCTACACCTTC. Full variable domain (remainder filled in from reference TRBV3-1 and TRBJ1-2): DTAVSQTPKYLVTQMGNDKSIKCEQNLGHDTMYWYKQDSKKFLKIMFSYNNKELIINETVPNRFSPKSPDKAHLNLHINSLELGDSAVYFCASSQVTGDGYTFGSGTRLTVV.

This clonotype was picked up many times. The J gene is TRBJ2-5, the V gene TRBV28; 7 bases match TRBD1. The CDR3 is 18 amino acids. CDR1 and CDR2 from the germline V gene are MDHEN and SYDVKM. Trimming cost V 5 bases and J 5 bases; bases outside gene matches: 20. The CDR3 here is CASSASGTYRGVGETQYF. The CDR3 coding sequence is TGTGCCAGCAGTGCTTCGGGCACCTACAGGGGCGTCGGGGAGACCCAGTACTTC.

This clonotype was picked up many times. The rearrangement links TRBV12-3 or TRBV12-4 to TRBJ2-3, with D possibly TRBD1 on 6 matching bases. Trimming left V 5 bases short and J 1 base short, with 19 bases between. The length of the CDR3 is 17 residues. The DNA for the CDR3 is TGTGCCAGCAGTCGTGCAGGGGTGGGATGGGGCACAGATACGCAGTATTTT. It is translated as CASSRAGVGWGTDTQYF.

The CDR3 sequence is CATSDSIPGTSGYNEQFF. DNA for the CDR3: TGTGCCACCAGTGATTCTATCCCCGGGACTAGCGGTTACAATGAGCAGTTCTTC. The chain links TRBV24-1 to TRBJ2-1; 11 bases map to TRBD2. CDR1 and CDR2 from the germline V gene are KGHDR and SFDVKD. Trimming took 2 bases from V and 4 from J; bases not matched to a gene: 9. CDR3 size: 18 residues.

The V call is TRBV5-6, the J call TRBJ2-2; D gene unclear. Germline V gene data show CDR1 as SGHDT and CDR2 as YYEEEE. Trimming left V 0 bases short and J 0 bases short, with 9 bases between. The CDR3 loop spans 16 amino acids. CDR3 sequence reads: CASSLAGTTNTGELFF. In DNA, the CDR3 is TGTGCCAGCAGCTTGGCGGGCACAACGAACACCGGGGAGCTGTTTTTT.

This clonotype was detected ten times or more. The CDR3 bases are TGTGCCAGCAGTTACTCGGGGACTAATGAAAAACTGTTTTTT. It is translated as CASSYSGTNEKLFF. The chain couples TRBV6-2 or TRBV6-3 to TRBJ1-4, with D hard to call. This CDR3 spans 14 amino acids. Trimming took off 0 bases at V and 2 bases at J, with 4 bases between the two ends. Germline CDR1 is MNHEY and CDR2 is SVGEGT.

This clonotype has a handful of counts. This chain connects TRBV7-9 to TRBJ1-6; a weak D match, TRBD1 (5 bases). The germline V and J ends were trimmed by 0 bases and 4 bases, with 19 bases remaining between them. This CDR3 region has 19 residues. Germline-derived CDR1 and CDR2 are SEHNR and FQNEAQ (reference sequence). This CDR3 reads CASSLAPGEITRYNSPLHF. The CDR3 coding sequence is TGTGCCAGCAGCTTAGCCCCGGGGGAAATCACACGTTATAATTCACCCCTCCACTTT.

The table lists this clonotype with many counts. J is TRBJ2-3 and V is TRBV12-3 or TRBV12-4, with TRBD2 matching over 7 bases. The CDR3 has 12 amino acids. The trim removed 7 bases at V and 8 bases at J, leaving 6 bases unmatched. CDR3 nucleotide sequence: TGTGCCAGCAACACCGGGGAGGGTACGCAGTATTTT. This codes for CASNTGEGTQYF.

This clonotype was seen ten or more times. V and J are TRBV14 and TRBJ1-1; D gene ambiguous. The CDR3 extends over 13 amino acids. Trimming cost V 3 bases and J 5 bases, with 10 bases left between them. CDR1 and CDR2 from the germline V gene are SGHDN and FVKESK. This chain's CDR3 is CASSQGRLTEAFF. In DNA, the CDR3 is TGTGCCAGCAGCCAGGGGAGGTTGACTGAAGCTTTCTTT.

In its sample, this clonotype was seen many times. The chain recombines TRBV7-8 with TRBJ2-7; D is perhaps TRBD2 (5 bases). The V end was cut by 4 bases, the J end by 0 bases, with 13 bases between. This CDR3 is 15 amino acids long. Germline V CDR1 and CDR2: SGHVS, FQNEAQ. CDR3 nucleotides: TGTGCCAGCAGCTCCCCGGGGTTAACCTCCTACGAGCAGTACTTC. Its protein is CASSSPGLTSYEQYF.

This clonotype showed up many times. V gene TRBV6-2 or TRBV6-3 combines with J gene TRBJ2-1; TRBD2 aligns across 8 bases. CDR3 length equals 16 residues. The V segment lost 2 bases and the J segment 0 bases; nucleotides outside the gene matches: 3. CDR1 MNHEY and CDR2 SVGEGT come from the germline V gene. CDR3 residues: CASSYSGSGSYNEQFF. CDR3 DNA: TGTGCCAGCAGTTACAGCGGGAGCGGCTCCTACAATGAGCAGTTCTTC.

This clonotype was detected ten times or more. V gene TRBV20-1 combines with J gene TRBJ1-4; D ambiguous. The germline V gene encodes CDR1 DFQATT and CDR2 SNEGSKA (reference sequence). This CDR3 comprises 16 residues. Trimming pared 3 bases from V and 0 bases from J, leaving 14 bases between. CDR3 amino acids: CSARWPGPATNEKLFF. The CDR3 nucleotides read TGCAGTGCTAGGTGGCCCGGGCCGGCAACTAATGAAAAACTGTTTTTT.

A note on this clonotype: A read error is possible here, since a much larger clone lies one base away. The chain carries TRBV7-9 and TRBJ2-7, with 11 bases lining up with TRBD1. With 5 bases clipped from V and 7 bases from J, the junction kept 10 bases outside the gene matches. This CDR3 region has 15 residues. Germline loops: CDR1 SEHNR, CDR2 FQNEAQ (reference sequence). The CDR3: CASSPGQGAYNEQYF. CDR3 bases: TGTGCCAGCAGCCCTGGACAGGGGGCGTACAATGAGCAGTACTTC.

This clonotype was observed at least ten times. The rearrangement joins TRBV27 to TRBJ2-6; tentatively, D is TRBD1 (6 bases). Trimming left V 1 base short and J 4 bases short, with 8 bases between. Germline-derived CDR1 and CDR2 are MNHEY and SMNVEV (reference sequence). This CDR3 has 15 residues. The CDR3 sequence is CASSLWGLGANVLTF. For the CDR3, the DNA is TGTGCCAGCAGTTTATGGGGGCTGGGGGCCAACGTCCTGACTTTC.

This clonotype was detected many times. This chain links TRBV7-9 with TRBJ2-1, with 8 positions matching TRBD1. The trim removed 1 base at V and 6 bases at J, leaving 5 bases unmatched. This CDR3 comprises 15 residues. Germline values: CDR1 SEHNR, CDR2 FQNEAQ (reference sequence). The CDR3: CASSLVSGGSNEQFF. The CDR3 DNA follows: TGTGCCAGCAGCTTAGTGTCAGGGGGCAGCAATGAGCAGTTCTTC.

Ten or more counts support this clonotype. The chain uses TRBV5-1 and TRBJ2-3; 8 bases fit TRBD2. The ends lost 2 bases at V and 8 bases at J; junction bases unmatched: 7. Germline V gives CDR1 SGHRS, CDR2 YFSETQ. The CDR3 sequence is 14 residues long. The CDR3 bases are TGCGCCAGCAGCTTAGAGACTAGCGATGGTACGCAGTATTTT. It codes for CASSLETSDGTQYF.

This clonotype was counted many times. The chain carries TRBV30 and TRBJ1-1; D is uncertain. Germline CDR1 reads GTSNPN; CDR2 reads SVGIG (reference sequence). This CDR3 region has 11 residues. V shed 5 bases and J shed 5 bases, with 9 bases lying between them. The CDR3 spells CAWERATEAFF. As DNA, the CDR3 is TGTGCCTGGGAAAGGGCGACTGAAGCTTTCTTT.

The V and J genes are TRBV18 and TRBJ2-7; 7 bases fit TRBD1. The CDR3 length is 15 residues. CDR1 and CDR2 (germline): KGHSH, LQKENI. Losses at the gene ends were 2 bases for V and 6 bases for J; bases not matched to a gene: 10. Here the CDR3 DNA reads TGTGCCAGCTCACCAAGGTCAGGGGGTGTGGGCGAGCAGTACTTC. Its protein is CASSPRSGGVGEQYF.

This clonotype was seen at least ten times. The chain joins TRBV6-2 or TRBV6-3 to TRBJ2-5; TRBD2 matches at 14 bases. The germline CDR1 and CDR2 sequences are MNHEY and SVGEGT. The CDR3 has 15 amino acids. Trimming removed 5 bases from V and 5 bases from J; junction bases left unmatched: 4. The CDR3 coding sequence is TGTGCCAGCAGTGGGACTAGCGGGAGACGTGAGACCCAGTACTTC. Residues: CASSGTSGRRETQYF.